This T cell receptor (beta chain) was sequenced for a study of graft-versus-host responses after intestinal transplantation. The overall study: Every one of the recipients received anti-thymocyte globulin induction and afterwards took tacrolimus and steroids for around 3 years.

The protocol was immunoSEQ multiplex PCR, while the TCRdb copy is restricted to in-frame clones and leaves out a portion. The sample shows roughly 53,000 clones, around 90% of them seen only once. On this clone itself: The antigen is undetermined.

The study, taken as a whole, reports: The recipient marrow held GvH clones, and some of them showed up first in ileum or blood.

In germline, CDR1 is LNHDA, CDR2 SQIVND (reference sequence). V dropped 3 bases and J dropped 0; count of bases not matched to a gene: 6. This CDR3 comprises 16 residues. The material sequenced was PBMCs, taken more than 650 days after intestinal transplant. The chain has TRBV19 and TRBJ2-3; 7 positions match TRBD2. The TCR sequence derives from a human patient who received an intestinal transplant, so some T cells may come from the graft donor. CDR3 amino acids: CASSMASGASTDTQYF. CDR3 coding DNA: TGTGCCAGTAGTATGGCCAGCGGGGCTAGCACAGATACGCAGTATTTT.